These 3 T cell receptor beta chains were sequenced from one sample in a study of blood T cell repertoires in COVID-19. Only in-frame clones appear in the TCRdb table, and some are missing; sequencing was by immunoSEQ multiplex PCR. Of approximately 27,000 clones listed, around 83% are singletons. Sequencing was done on a sample of peripheral blood. Receptors were obtained from a human donor in a cohort sampled during active COVID-19.

The genes are TRBV4-3 and TRBJ2-4; TRBD2 matches at 10 bases. Unmatched junction bases numbered 6, after V lost 0 bases and J lost 1 base. The CDR3 totals 18 residues. Germline CDR1 and CDR2: LGHNA and YSLEER. CDR3 sequence: CASSQEESGRAAKNIQYF. CDR3 coding DNA: TGCGCCAGCAGCCAAGAAGAGAGCGGGAGGGCGGCCAAAAACATTCAGTACTTC.

This clone has just a few counts. The genes are TRBV19 and TRBJ2-2; 7 nucleotides agree with TRBD1. V trimming: 5 bases; J trimming: 7 bases; junction bases outside the gene matches: 7. The CDR3 length is 14 residues. The germline CDR1 and CDR2 sequences are LNHDA and SQIVND (reference sequence). CDR3: CASSFDRVDGELFF. CDR3 nucleotide sequence: TGTGCCAGTAGTTTCGACAGGGTAGACGGGGAGCTGTTTTTT.

The CDR3 DNA reads as TGTGCCAGCAGCTTAGCTGGGGGACAGACCGACTACGAGCAGTACTTC. Translated: CASSLAGGQTDYEQYF. This chain links TRBV7-9 with TRBJ2-7, with 7 bases matching TRBD1. This CDR3 comprises 16 residues. Germline V gene lookup returns CDR1 SEHNR and CDR2 FQNEAQ (reference sequence). After removal of 0 bases from V and 3 bases from J, the junction contained 8 bases not matched to a gene.